This TCR beta chain was obtained from a study of CD8 T cell repertoires and HIV-1 epitope variants. Study summary: Each of Twenty-five Gag and Nef epitope peptides stimulated a separate culture. Controls included no peptide, Ebola AY9 epitope, and a CMV, EBV, flu pool. Tested: three Gag epitope families, Nef HW9 and YT9.

TCR beta CDR3 was sequenced at survey depth on immunoSEQ. Only in-frame clones appear in the TCRdb table, and some are missing; sequencing was by immunoSEQ multiplex PCR. This table holds more than 6,500 clones, less than 75% found once. Per the germline V gene, CDR1 is SGHNT and CDR2 is YYREEE (reference sequence). CDR3 size: 15 residues. V lost 1 base, J lost 3 bases, and 5 bases stayed unmatched. On this clone itself: What it recognizes is unknown.

This rearrangement joins TRBV5-4 to TRBJ2-3, with 7 bases lining up with TRBD2. This receptor was obtained from a male donor with HIV. Sequenced sample: cultured CD8+ T cells derived from PBMCs. For the CDR3, the DNA is TGTGCCAGCAGCTTGCTGGGCGGGGGAACAGATACGCAGTATTTT. Translating it yields CASSLLGGGTDTQYF.